Below are 11 T cell receptor beta chains sequenced from a single sample in a study of T-cell reconstitution after alpha-beta-depleted transplantation in children. The TCRbeta library was prepared with unique molecular identifiers. TCRdb redid the calling of the PCR reads with MiXCR, one entry per CDR3 protein. The data show about 580,000 distinct CDR3 sequences, with about a quarter seen just once and under 45% held by the top ten. The sample in question was PBMCs, obtained before TCRalphabeta/CD19-depleted stem cell transplant. Every receptor here comes from a boy younger than two with Wiskott-Aldrich syndrome, due to receive a stem cell transplant.

This chain joins TRBV27 and TRBJ1-1; no reliable D call. V was trimmed by 6 bases and J by 0 bases, leaving 5 bases between them. The germline gives CDR1 MNHEY, CDR2 SMNVEV (reference sequence). CDR3 length: 12 residues. The CDR3 spells CASRRMNTEAFF. In nucleotides, the CDR3 is TGTGCCAGCAGGAGAATGAACACTGAAGCTTTCTTT.

CDR3 coding DNA: TGCGCCAGCAGCTGGGACCGGACTGAAGCCTACAATGAGCAGTTCTTC. It is translated as CASSWDRTEAYNEQFF. The chain links TRBV5-1 to TRBJ2-1; D may correspond to TRBD1 or TRBD2 (5 bases each). Germline-derived CDR1 and CDR2 are SGHRS and YFSETQ. V lost 3 bases, J lost 2 bases, and 15 bases lay in between. The CDR3 extends over 16 amino acids.

This clonotype was observed a handful of times. This rearrangement joins TRBV20-1 to TRBJ1-4; tentative D call: TRBD1 (5 bases). This CDR3 region has 11 residues. Germline V gene sequence: CDR1 DFQATT, CDR2 SNEGSKA (reference sequence). V shed 1 base and J shed 12 bases, with 9 bases lying between them. The CDR3, as DNA: TGCAGTGCTAGAGGGGGCGTTGAACTGTTTTTT. As protein: CSARGGVELFF.

The table lists this clonotype with a few counts. The chain joins TRBV4-1 to TRBJ2-7, with 7 bases identical to TRBD1. This CDR3 region has 14 residues. Germline assignment: CDR1 MGHRA and CDR2 YSYEKL. With V trimmed by 4 bases and J by 4 bases, 7 bases remained unmatched. This chain's CDR3 is CASSRQPGGYEQYF. The CDR3, as DNA: TGCGCCAGCAGCCGCCAGCCAGGGGGATACGAGCAGTACTTC.

The V gene is TRBV5-1, the J gene TRBJ2-1; the match to TRBD2 covers 7 bases. Per germline, CDR1 SGHRS and CDR2 YFSETQ. The CDR3 sequence is 16 residues long. The trim removed 0 bases at V and 9 bases at J, leaving 12 bases unmatched. CDR3 bases: TGCGCCAGCAGCTTGGCGGCGGGAGCTGCTAGTGGTGAGCAGTTCTTC. Translating it yields CASSLAAGAASGEQFF.

This clonotype turned up a few times. The rearrangement links TRBV6-5 to TRBJ2-7, with D unclear. Germline lookup yields CDR1 MNHEY and CDR2 SVGAGI. The CDR3 consists of 12 residues. Trimming left V 4 bases short and J 13 bases short, with 17 bases between. CDR3 protein: CASSSPVGSLYF. The CDR3 nucleotides read TGTGCCAGCAGTTCCCCGGTAGGCTCGCTTTACTTC.

In its sample, this clonotype was seen a few times. The J gene is TRBJ2-5, the V gene TRBV4-1; weak D call: TRBD1 (5 bases). V dropped 3 bases and J dropped 0 bases, with 11 bases sitting between them. Germline V gene lookup returns CDR1 MGHRA and CDR2 YSYEKL. There are 15 residues in the CDR3. The CDR3 DNA sequence: TGCGCCAGCAGCCACAGGGTCGGATACCAAGAGACCCAGTACTTC. Translation gives CASSHRVGYQETQYF.

The V gene is TRBV10-3, the J gene TRBJ1-1; D remains ambiguous. Per the germline V gene, CDR1 is ENHRY and CDR2 is SYGVKD. V lost 9 bases, J lost 1 base, and 12 bases lay in between. The CDR3 totals 13 residues. In DNA form, the CDR3 reads TGTGCCATGATGGAGCCTGAGAACACTGAAGCTTTCTTT. Protein product: CAMMEPENTEAFF.

V gene TRBV19 combines with J gene TRBJ2-2; TRBD1 agrees at 10 bases. Germline V gives CDR1 LNHDA, CDR2 SQIVND (reference sequence). The CDR3 covers 19 residues. V gave up 7 bases and J gave up 2 bases; unmatched junction bases: 16. The CDR3 here is CASTSFGQGVLPNTGELFF. DNA for the CDR3: TGTGCCAGTACTTCCTTCGGACAGGGGGTCCTTCCCAACACCGGGGAGCTGTTTTTT.

This clonotype was detected a few times. The gene calls are TRBV5-5 and TRBJ2-3, with 7 bases aligning to TRBD1. Germline CDR1 reads SGHKS; CDR2 reads YYEKEE (reference sequence). After removal of 4 bases from V and 2 bases from J, the junction contained 13 bases not matched to a gene. This CDR3 spans 17 amino acids. The CDR3 DNA follows: TGTGCCAGCAGCCCCATCCAGGGACAGAGAACCACAGATACGCAGTATTTT. Translated: CASSPIQGQRTTDTQYF.

This chain links TRBV5-1 with TRBJ2-5; tentative D call: TRBD2 (6 bases). V lost 3 bases and J 5 bases, leaving 17 bases between the germline ends. The CDR3 is made up of 15 amino acids. Germline CDR1 and CDR2: SGHRS and YFSETQ. CDR3 bases: TGCGCCAGCAGCTCCTCGACTGGAGGGGCGGAGACCCAGTACTTC. Its translation is CASSSSTGGAETQYF.